One and the same sample provided the 6 T cell receptor beta chains below, sequenced in a study of blood T cell repertoires in COVID-19. Clones were read by immunoSEQ multiplex PCR, and TCRdb kept only the in-frame ones, dropping some. The repertoire has 30,000 to 40,000 clones, around 84% of them found once; the top ten carry about 13%. The source material was peripheral blood. The receptors come from a human donor in a cohort sampled during active COVID-19.

The V and J genes are TRBV5-6 and TRBJ2-7; 8 bases line up with TRBD1. This CDR3 has 17 amino acids. J lost 4 bases, V lost 3 bases, and 15 bases had no gene match. The germline gives CDR1 SGHDT, CDR2 YYEEEE. This chain's CDR3 is CASSSLTGGGWGYEQYF. Here the CDR3 DNA reads TGTGCCAGCAGCTCTCTAACAGGGGGTGGATGGGGATACGAGCAGTACTTC.

The chain carries TRBV9 and TRBJ1-2; TRBD1 matches at 7 bases. V lost 4 bases to trimming and J lost 0 bases; unmatched junction nucleotides: 6. Germline V gene data show CDR1 as SGDLS and CDR2 as YYNGEE. CDR3 length: 15 amino acids. The CDR3 loop reads CASSPEGQSNYGYTF. The CDR3 nucleotides read TGTGCCAGCAGCCCAGAGGGACAGTCTAACTATGGCTACACCTTC.

The V gene is TRBV7-2, the J gene TRBJ1-6, with D perhaps matching TRBD1 (5 bases). Between the trimmed V and J ends, which lost 4 bases and 10 bases, there was a span of 17 bases. Germline lookup yields CDR1 SGHTA and CDR2 FQGNSA. The CDR3 contains 15 residues. For the CDR3, the DNA is TGTGCCAGCAGCTCGGCCCCCGGACAAGGGTCACCCCTCCACTTT. Encoded protein: CASSSAPGQGSPLHF.

This chain links TRBV9 with TRBJ2-7; 7 nucleotides agree with TRBD2. This CDR3 comprises 14 residues. V lost 0 bases to trimming and J lost 4 bases; unmatched junction nucleotides: 4. Per germline, CDR1 SGDLS and CDR2 YYNGEE. The CDR3 loop is CASSVDPGGYEQYF. The CDR3 nucleotides are TGTGCCAGCAGCGTAGATCCGGGGGGATACGAGCAGTACTTC.

V is TRBV21-1 and J is TRBJ1-6; the listed D gene, TRBD1, was not tested against the DNA. TRBV21-1 is described as a pseudogene. The CDR3 runs 18 residues. In DNA form, the CDR3 reads TGTGCCAGCAGCAAAGAAAATCGGACAGACCTCTATAATTCACCCCTCCACTTT. Its protein is CASSKENRTDLYNSPLHF.

The genes are TRBV5-1 and TRBJ1-1; weak D call: TRBD1 (5 bases). Germline-derived CDR1 and CDR2 are SGHRS and YFSETQ. Deletions cut 4 bases from V and 5 bases from J, with 15 bases between. This CDR3 comprises 14 residues. The CDR3 is CASSGGGFRTEAFF. DNA for the CDR3: TGCGCCAGCAGCGGGGGAGGGTTTAGGACTGAAGCTTTCTTT.